This TCR beta chain was identified in a study of T cell changes during pregnancy in multiple sclerosis. Sequencing was performed with immunoSEQ multiplex PCR; in TCRdb, only in-frame clones are kept and a portion is missing. The data hold around 65,000 clones, with about 92% observed a single time. This CDR3 contains 13 residues. CDR1 and CDR2 from the germline V gene are SQVTM and ANQGSEA. Trimming took 1 base from V and 3 from J, leaving 10 bases between them. The sequence derives from a female donor in good health, enrolled as a control in a pregnancy study. Sequenced material: peripheral blood, taken in the second trimester of pregnancy. The rearrangement links TRBV29-1 to TRBJ2-7, with a weak D call TRBD1 (7 bases). CDR3 DNA: TGCAGCGTTGAAGGGCAGGGGGGCTACGAGCAGTACTTC. Amino acid sequence: CSVEGQGGYEQYF.